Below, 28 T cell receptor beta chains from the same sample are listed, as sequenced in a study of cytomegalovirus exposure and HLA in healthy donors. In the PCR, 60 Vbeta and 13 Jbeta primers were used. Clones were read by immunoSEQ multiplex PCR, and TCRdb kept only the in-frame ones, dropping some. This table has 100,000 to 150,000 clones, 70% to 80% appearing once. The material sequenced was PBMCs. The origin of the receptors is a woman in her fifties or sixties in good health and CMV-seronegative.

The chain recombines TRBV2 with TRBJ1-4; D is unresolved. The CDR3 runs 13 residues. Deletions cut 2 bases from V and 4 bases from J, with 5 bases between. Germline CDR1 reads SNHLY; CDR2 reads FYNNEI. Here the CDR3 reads CASSERGNEKLFF. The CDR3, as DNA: TGTGCCAGCAGTGAACGGGGTAATGAAAAACTGTTTTTT.

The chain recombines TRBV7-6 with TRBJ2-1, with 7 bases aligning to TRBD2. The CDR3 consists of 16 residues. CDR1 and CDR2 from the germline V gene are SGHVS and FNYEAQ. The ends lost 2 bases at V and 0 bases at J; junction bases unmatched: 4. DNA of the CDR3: TGTGCCAGCAGCTTAAAGGCTAGCGGCTCCTACAATGAGCAGTTCTTC. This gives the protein CASSLKASGSYNEQFF.

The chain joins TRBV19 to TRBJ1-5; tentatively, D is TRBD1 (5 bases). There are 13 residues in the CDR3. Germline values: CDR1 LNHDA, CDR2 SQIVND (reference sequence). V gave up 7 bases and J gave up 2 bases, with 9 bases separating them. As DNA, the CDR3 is TGTGCCAGTAACCCCAGGGGCAATCAGCCCCAGCATTTT. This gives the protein CASNPRGNQPQHF.

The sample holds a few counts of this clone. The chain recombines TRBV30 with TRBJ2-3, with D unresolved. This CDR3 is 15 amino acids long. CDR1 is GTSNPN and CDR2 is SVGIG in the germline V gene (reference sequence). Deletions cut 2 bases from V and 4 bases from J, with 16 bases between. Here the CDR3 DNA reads TGTGCCTGGAGTTCGACCCTCCAGCAGGCAGATACGCAGTATTTT. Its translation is CAWSSTLQQADTQYF.

The CDR3 sequence: CASSQVKRQGIGNEQFF. The CDR3 nucleotides are TGTGCCAGCAGCCAAGTGAAGAGACAGGGGATAGGTAATGAGCAGTTCTTC. The chain combines TRBV14 with TRBJ2-1; 8 nucleotides agree with TRBD1. CDR1 is SGHDN, CDR2 FVKESK, per germline. V lost 1 base, J lost 7 bases, and 12 bases stayed unmatched. This CDR3 spans 17 amino acids.

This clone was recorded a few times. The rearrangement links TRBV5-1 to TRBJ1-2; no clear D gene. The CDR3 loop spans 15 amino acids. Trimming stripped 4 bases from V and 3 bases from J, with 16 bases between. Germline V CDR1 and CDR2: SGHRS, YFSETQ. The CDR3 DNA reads TGCGCCAGCAGCACTAACGGACTGGGCGACTATGGCTACACCTTC. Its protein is CASSTNGLGDYGYTF.

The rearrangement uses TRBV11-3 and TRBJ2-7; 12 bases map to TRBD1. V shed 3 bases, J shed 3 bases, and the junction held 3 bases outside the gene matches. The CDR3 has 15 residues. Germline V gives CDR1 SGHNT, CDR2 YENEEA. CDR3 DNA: TGTGCCAGCAGCTTTGGGACAGGGGGCAACTACGAGCAGTACTTC. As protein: CASSFGTGGNYEQYF.

CDR3 sequence: CASSFYQDTEAFF. For the CDR3, the DNA is TGTGCCAGCAGCTTCTACCAGGACACTGAAGCTTTCTTT. V usage is TRBV7-3 and J usage is TRBJ1-1; D is uncertain. CDR1 and CDR2 from the germline V gene are SGHTA and FQGTGA. There are 13 residues in the CDR3. V gave up 3 bases and J gave up 3 bases, with 8 bases separating them.

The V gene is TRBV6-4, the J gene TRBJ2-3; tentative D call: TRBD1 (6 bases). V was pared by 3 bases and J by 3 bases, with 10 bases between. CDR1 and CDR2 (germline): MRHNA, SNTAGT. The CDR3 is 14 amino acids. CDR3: CASSEAGQTDTQYF. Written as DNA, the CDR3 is TGTGCCAGCAGTGAAGCAGGACAGACAGATACGCAGTATTTT.

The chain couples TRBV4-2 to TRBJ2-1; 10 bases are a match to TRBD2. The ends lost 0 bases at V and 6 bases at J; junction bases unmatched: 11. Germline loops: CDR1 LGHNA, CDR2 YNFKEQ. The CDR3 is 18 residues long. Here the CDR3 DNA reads TGTGCCAGCAGCCAAGAAAGGGTGTCTAGCGGGAGAGCCAATGAGCAGTTCTTC. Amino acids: CASSQERVSSGRANEQFF.

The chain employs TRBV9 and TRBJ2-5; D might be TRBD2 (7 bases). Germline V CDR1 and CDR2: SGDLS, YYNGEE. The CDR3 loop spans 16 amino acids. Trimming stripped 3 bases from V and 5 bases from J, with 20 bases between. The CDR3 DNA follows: TGTGCCAGCAGCGCCGAGGGGGGGGCCGTCCTGGAGACCCAGTACTTC. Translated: CASSAEGGAVLETQYF.

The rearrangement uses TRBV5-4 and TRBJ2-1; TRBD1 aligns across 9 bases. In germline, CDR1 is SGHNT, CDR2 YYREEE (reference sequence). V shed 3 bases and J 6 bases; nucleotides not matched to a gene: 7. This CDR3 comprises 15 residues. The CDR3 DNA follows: TGTGCCAGCAGCTATCCACAGGGGGCCGGCAATGAGCAGTTCTTC. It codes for CASSYPQGAGNEQFF.

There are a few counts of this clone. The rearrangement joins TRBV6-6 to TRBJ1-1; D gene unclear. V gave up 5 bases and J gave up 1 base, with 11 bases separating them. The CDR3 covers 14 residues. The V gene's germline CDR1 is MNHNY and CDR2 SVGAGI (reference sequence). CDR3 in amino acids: CASSRELGNTEAFF. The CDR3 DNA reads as TGTGCCAGCAGTAGGGAGTTGGGGAACACTGAAGCTTTCTTT.

The CDR3 region has the DNA TGTGCCAGCAGCGCTCGACAGGGGTCCCAAACTAATGAGCAGTTCTTC. Residues: CASSARQGSQTNEQFF. The V gene is TRBV6-4, the J gene TRBJ2-1; TRBD1 aligns across 8 bases. J was trimmed by 7 bases and V by 6 bases; bases with no gene match: 14. The CDR3 has 16 residues. In germline, CDR1 is MRHNA, CDR2 SNTAGT.

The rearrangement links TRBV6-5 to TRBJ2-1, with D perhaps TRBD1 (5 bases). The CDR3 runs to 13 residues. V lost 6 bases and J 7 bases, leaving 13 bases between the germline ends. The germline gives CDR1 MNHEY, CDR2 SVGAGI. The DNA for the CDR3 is TGTGCCAGCAGGTGGTCAAGGGGTAATGAGCAGTTCTTC. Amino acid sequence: CASRWSRGNEQFF.

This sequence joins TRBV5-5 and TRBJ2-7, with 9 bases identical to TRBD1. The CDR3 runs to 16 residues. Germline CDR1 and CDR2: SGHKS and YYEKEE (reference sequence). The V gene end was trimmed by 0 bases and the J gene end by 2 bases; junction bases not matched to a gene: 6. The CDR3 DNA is TGTGCCAGCAGCTTGGCCGAGGGGACAGGGACCTACGAGCAGTACTTC. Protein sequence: CASSLAEGTGTYEQYF. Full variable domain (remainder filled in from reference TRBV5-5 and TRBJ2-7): DAGVTQSPTHLIKTRGQQVTLRCSPISGHKSVSWYQQVLGQGPQFIFQYYEKEERGRGNFPDRFSARQFPNYSSELNVNALLLGDSALYLCASSLAEGTGTYEQYFGPGTRLTVT.

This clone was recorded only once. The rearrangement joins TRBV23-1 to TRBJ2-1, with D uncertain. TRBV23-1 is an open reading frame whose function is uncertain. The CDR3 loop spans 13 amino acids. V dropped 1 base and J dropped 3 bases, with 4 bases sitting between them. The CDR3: CASSQFSYNEQFF. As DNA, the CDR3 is TGCGCCAGCAGTCAATTCAGCTACAATGAGCAGTTCTTC.

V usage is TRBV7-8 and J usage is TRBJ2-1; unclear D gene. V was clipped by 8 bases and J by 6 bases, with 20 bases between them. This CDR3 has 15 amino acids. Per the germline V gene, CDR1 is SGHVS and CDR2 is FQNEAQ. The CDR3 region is CASSGGRRSGNEQFF. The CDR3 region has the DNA TGTGCCAGCTCCGGTGGGCGCAGGTCCGGCAATGAGCAGTTCTTC.

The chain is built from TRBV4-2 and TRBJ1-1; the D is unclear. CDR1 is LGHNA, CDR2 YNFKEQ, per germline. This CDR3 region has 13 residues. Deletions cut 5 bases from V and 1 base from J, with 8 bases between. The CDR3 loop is CASSNYGNTEAFF. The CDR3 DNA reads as TGTGCCAGCAGCAATTACGGGAACACTGAAGCTTTCTTT.

CDR3 protein: CASSASSGGRAEQFF. CDR3 DNA: TGTGCCAGCAGCGCCTCTTCTGGCGGGAGGGCAGAGCAGTTCTTC. This sequence joins TRBV7-3 and TRBJ2-1; 9 nucleotides line up with TRBD2. V gave up 5 bases and J gave up 10 bases; unmatched junction bases: 12. This CDR3 spans 15 amino acids. Germline CDR1 and CDR2: SGHTA and FQGTGA. Complete variable domain (other parts from reference TRBV7-3 and TRBJ2-1): GAGVSQTPSNKVTEKGKYVELRCDPISGHTALYWYRQSLGQGPEFLIYFQGTGAADDSGLPNDRFFAVRPEGSVSTLKIQRTERGDSAVYLCASSASSGGRAEQFFGPGTRLTVL.

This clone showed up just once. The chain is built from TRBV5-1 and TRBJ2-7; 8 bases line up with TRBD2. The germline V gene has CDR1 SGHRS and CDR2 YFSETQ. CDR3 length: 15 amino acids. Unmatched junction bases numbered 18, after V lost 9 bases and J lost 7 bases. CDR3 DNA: TGCGCCATCCCACGGCGGAGCGGGGGTTGTGGGGAGCAGTACGTC. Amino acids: CAIPRRSGGCGEQYV.

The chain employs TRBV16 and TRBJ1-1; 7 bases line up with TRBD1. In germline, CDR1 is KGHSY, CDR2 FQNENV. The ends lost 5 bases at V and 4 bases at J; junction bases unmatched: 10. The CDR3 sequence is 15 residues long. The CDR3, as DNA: TGTGCCAGCAGCGATCGCGACAGGGCGGGCACTGAAGCTTTCTTT. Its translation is CASSDRDRAGTEAFF.

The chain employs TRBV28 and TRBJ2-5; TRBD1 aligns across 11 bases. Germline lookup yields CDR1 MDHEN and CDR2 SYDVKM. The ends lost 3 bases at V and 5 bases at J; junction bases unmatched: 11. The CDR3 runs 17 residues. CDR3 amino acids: CASSFLWVDRGRETQYF. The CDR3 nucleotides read TGTGCCAGCAGTTTCCTATGGGTGGACAGGGGGCGGGAGACCCAGTACTTC.

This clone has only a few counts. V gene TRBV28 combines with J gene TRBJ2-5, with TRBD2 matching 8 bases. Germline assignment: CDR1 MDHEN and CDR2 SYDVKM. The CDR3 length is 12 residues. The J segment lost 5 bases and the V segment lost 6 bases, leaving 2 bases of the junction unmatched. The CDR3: CASRPGGETQYF. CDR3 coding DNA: TGTGCCAGCAGGCCGGGGGGGGAGACCCAGTACTTC.

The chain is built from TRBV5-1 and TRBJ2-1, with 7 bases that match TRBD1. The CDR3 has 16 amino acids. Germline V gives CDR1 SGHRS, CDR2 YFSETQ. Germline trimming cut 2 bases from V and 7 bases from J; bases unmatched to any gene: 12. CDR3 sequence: CASSLSRDRVRNEQFF. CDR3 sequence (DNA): TGCGCCAGCAGCTTATCTCGCGACAGGGTCAGGAATGAGCAGTTCTTC.

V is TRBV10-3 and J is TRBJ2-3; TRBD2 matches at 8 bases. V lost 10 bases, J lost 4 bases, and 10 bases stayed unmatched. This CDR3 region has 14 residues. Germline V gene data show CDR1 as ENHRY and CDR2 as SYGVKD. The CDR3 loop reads CASTPSGLADTQYF. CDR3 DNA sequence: TGTGCCAGTACACCTAGCGGGTTAGCAGATACGCAGTATTTT.

The CDR3 loop is CASSAHSGRYYNEQFF. CDR3 nucleotide sequence: TGCGCCAGCAGCGCCCATAGCGGGAGGTACTACAATGAGCAGTTCTTC. This chain uses TRBV4-1 with TRBJ2-1; 10 nucleotides align to TRBD2. The CDR3 loop spans 16 amino acids. Germline-derived CDR1 and CDR2 are MGHRA and YSYEKL. J was trimmed by 3 bases and V by 5 bases; bases with no gene match: 7.

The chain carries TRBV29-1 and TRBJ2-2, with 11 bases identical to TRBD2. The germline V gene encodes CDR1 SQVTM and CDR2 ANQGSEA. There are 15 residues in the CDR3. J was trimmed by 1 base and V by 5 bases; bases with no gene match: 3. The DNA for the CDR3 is TGCAGCGTTAGGACTAGCGGGCTGAACACCGGGGAGCTGTTTTTT. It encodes CSVRTSGLNTGELFF.